The TCR beta chain under discussion was sequenced for a study of technical replicates of blood from a handful of donors. This clone was detected only once. CDR3 length equals 14 residues. Trimming shortened V by 3 bases and J by 5 bases, and 14 bases separated the two germline ends. Germline CDR1 reads SGHAT; CDR2 reads FQNNGV. Profiling relied on immunoSEQ multiplex PCR, and the TCRdb table lists in-frame clones only, not all of them. The sample has 90,000 to 100,000 clones; approximately 95% are singletons. The sample comprised T cells isolated from PBMCs. The chain links TRBV11-2 to TRBJ2-7, with a tentative D call TRBD1 (5 bases). The clonotype was recovered from a human donor in good health. Here the CDR3 reads CASSFSGNLHEQYF. CDR3 nucleotides: TGTGCCAGCAGCTTTTCAGGGAATCTCCACGAGCAGTACTTC.